These 4 T cell receptor beta chains originate from one sample sequenced in a study of shared T cell receptors in the human thymus. Libraries were prepared by immunoSEQ multiplex PCR; TCRdb keeps only in-frame clonotypes and omits some of them. The sample includes tens of thousands of clones, nearly 95% of them seen just once. Sequencing used thymocytes. These receptors were collected from a human donor.

This rearrangement joins TRBV5-6 to TRBJ2-2, with 10 bases identical to TRBD1. Germline V gives CDR1 SGHDT, CDR2 YYEEEE. CDR3 length: 17 residues. The J segment lost 0 bases and the V segment lost 2 bases, leaving 4 bases of the junction unmatched. Here the CDR3 reads CASSFEGQGSNTGELFF. The CDR3 DNA reads TGTGCCAGCAGCTTTGAGGGACAGGGGTCGAACACCGGGGAGCTGTTTTTT.

The chain recombines TRBV29-1 with TRBJ1-2; D is perhaps TRBD1 (5 bases). CDR1 is SQVTM, CDR2 ANQGSEA, per germline. This CDR3 is 13 amino acids long. V dropped 6 bases and J dropped 4 bases, with 15 bases sitting between them. The CDR3 DNA sequence: TGCAGCGTCCGATTAGACAGCACCTATGGCTACACCTTC. This codes for CSVRLDSTYGYTF.

To note about this clone: At one end the junction does not follow the germline gene, possibly because of a read error. The sample has other DNA sequences that encode this CDR3 too. As DNA, the CDR3 is TGTGCCAGCAGCTTATCGCGCCAGAGCTCTGGAAACACCATATATTTT. It yields the protein CASSLSRQSSGNTIYF. The rearrangement joins TRBV27 to TRBJ1-3; D call uncertain. The CDR3 is made up of 16 amino acids. The V gene's germline CDR1 is MNHEY and CDR2 SMNVEV (reference sequence).

The genes are TRBV5-4 and TRBJ2-7, with TRBD2 matching 10 bases. V lost 0 bases and J lost 3; bases outside the gene matches: 6. Germline-derived CDR1 and CDR2 are SGHNT and YYREEE (reference sequence). The CDR3 contains 16 residues. CDR3 in amino acids: CASSLVGTSVVYEQYF. The CDR3 nucleotides are TGTGCCAGCAGCTTGGTGGGGACTAGCGTAGTCTACGAGCAGTACTTC.